The present T cell receptor (beta chain) was sequenced within a study of siplizumab effects on memory and regulatory T cells. Per germline, CDR1 MGHDK and CDR2 SYGVNS. The V segment lost 6 bases and the J segment 9 bases; nucleotides outside the gene matches: 8. This CDR3 has 15 residues. TCR templates numbering approximately 94,000 were assayed per sample. The table came from immunoSEQ multiplex PCR; TCRdb's copy has only in-frame clones and leaves some out. The data show 75,000 to 100,000 clones, roughly 94% seen once. The chain joins TRBV25-1 to TRBJ2-1, with 13 bases fitting TRBD2. The TCR originated in a human donor in good health. Sequenced material: non-Treg CD4+ T cells sorted from blood. CDR3 amino acids: CASSAAGLAGAEQFF. The CDR3 nucleotides read TGTGCCAGCAGCGCCGCCGGACTAGCGGGAGCTGAGCAGTTCTTC.